This TCR beta chain was retrieved from a study of blood T cell repertoires in COVID-19 (dated by TCRdb to between 2020 and 2021). Describing the broader study: Samples covering the acute and convalescent phases of COVID-19 were provided by collaborators in the United States, Italy and Spain. The material from the prospective study consisted of cDNA or gDNA derived from T cells, B-cell-depleted T cells, or PBMCs. Subjects who had been exposed to COVID-19, were actively infected with it, or had recovered from it provided the deeply sampled blood TCRbeta repertoires that made up the dataset. The repertoires were made available in a free public database intended to serve as a resource for research on the immune response to SARS-CoV-2. The samples were drawn from two sources: the first 160 participants of the ongoing ImmuneRACE study, and 1,000 to 1,500 subjects contributed by 6 global collaborators. The sample metadata nearly always contained a de-identified subject ID, COVID-19 status, age in years and sex. Where available, HLA class I and class II types were obtained from metadata supplied by the sample provider rather than from assay-based typing. Results and caveats for the whole study, not just this receptor: Clinical and demographic metadata were provided uncurated, with the amount varying by source and participant.

TCRbeta CDR3 regions were amplified from genomic DNA using the immunoSEQ Assay, a bias-controlled multiplex PCR. Under the source paper's analysis protocol: The number of nucleated cells in each sample was estimated from the amplification of reference gene primers within the assay. Sequence reads were collapsed and filtered to measure the absolute abundance of every unique TCRbeta CDR3 rearrangement. For each sample, productive Simpson clonality was calculated by taking the square root of Simpson's diversity index across productive rearrangements. This immuneACCESS table, as held by TCRdb, lists in-frame sequences with V and J called but not all clones. Of the missing ones, under half trace to an unresolved V gene in checked studies; the others have no known cause. V, J and clone size were drawn from that table, and D and trimming were deduced from the DNA. The sample table records roughly 62,000 clones; 87% of these occur just once. 9.5% to 13% of the sample belongs to the ten largest clones.

The collaborating institutions used their own protocols to collect whole blood in K2EDTA tubes. For TCRbeta analysis, collaborators shipped samples as frozen whole blood, isolated PBMCs, or DNA extracted from either of those sample types. This clone appeared once. Its antigen specificity is not known. Nothing much larger sits one base from this clone, and base qualities are not available. CDR1 MDHEN and CDR2 SYDVKM are derived from the germline V gene. Reading from cysteine to phenylalanine, the CDR3 counts 17 amino acids. Solely the CDR3 DNA is kept, with 51 bases framed from the first base. Germline trimming amounts to 5 bases on V and 2 bases on J, with 10 as the count of junction bases outside the gene matches.

This receptor was obtained from a human donor with acute or convalescent COVID-19. The donor label of this sample is uncertain. Sequenced: peripheral blood. The chain was built from TRBV28 and TRBJ2-5, with 11 bases in between that match TRBD2. DNA sequence: TGTGCCAGCAGTCCACGTTTAGCGGGGGGGGGTCAAGAGACCCAGTACTTC. It translates as CASSPRLAGGGQETQYF.